The sequence of this TCR beta chain was determined in a study of human T cells and chemical hapten exposure. Looking at the study overall: Weekly diphenylcyclopropenone doses were given to patients' scalps across the roughly 24-week study. Read at 6 days, the patch tests placed 0.01% DPC on the upper back.

This clonotype was seen ten or more times. Its target is unknown. The germline V and J ends were trimmed by 5 bases and 6 bases, with 12 bases remaining between them. Per the germline V gene, CDR1 is SGHDT and CDR2 is YYEEEE. The CDR3 has 14 residues. Each CDR3 protein gets one entry after TCRdb re-called the RACE reads with MiXCR. The sample contains some 57,000 distinct CDR3 sequences, 9.5% to 10% of which appear only once. Whole-study findings and limits: After DPC sensitization, TCRs above 1 in 1000 frequency showed no change.

Indicated time point: pre-sensitization, week 0. The sample's treatment: therapeutic diphenylcyclopropenone sensitization with weekly scalp DPC. Researchers extracted total RNA from unfractionated whole blood. Blood draws preceded each patch test application. This TCR came from a woman aged 25 to 39 with alopecia areata. Some clones in this sample may be carry-over from other donors' samples. This chain uses TRBV5-6 with TRBJ1-6; unclear D gene. The source material was whole blood, sampled in connection with sensitization to the hapten diphenylcyclopropenone (DPC). The CDR3 DNA sequence: TGTGCCAGCAGGTATGGACGGACTAATTCACCCCTCCACTTT. It yields the protein CASRYGRTNSPLHF.